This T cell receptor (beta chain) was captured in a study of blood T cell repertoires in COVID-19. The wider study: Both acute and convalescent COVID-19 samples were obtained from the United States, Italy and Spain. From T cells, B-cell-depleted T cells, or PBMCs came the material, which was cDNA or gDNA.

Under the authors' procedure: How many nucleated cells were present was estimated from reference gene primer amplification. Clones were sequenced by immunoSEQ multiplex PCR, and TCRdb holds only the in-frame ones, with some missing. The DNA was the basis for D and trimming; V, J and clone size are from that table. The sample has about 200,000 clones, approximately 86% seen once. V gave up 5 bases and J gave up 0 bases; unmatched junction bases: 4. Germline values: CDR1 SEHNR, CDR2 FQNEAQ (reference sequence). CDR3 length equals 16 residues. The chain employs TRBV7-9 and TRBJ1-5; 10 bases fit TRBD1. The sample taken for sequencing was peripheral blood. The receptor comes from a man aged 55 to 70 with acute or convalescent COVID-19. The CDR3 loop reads CASSAGTGDSNQPQHF. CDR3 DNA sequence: TGTGCCAGCAGCGCCGGGACAGGGGATAGCAATCAGCCCCAGCATTTT.